This T cell receptor beta chain originates from a study of shared clonotypes between healthy human individuals (dated by TCRdb to about 2020). With regard to the full study: A couple of women and three men aged 18 to 49 years were included in the cohort. To increase sequencing depth and limit assay-specific biases, different laboratories used diverse techniques to prepare libraries and sequence TCR repertoires. Per donor, leukapheresis produced somewhere between about 0.85 and 9.5 billion PBMCs. To estimate repertoire size and how much clonotypes are shared between individuals, the study performed deep sequencing of blood TCR repertoires from five healthy adults. For each donor, three plates each were used for CD4 naive and CD4 memory, two plates were used for CD8 naive, and one plate was used for CD8 memory.

TCR CDR3 regions were amplified from genomic DNA by multiplex PCR using the deep immunoSEQ assay. For each cell subset, the extracted genomic DNA was distributed evenly across all wells of several immunoSEQ 96-well plates, and each plate served as one replicate. For sorted subsets, approximately 210 ng genomic DNA, equal to 30,000 or so T cell genomes, was loaded into each replicate PCR. The purified libraries were quantified using a Qubit 3.0 fluorometer, sized with a Bioanalyzer 2100, and then quantified again using the KAPA Library Quantification kit. Each immunoSEQ 96-well plate was sequenced on its own single-read 150-cycle Illumina NextSeq 550 flow cell. In the paper's pipeline: Because only junctional sequences without quality scores were contained in the immunoSEQ output, filtering matching that applied to full-length reads could not be performed. To assign V/J genes and CDR3, sequences were annotated using PyIR, a Python wrapper for IgBLAST v1.9, with IMGT germline references. Reads with weak V/J assignments (E-value above 1e-6), missing CDR3, stop codons, out-of-frame junctions, or ambiguous translated residues were removed. V3J clonotypes were defined by identical inferred V gene, J gene, and CDR3 amino acid sequence. To compute the percentage overlap between repertoires, the number of shared unique clonotypes was divided by the size of the smaller repertoire. Richness of each repertoire was evaluated using RTK rarefaction, the Chao1 estimator, and Recon v2.1 estimates of unobserved clonotypes. OLGA was used to compute generation probabilities for all TCRbeta clonotypes that the gDNA method yielded from four donors. As stored in TCRdb, this immuneACCESS dataset retains in-frame rearrangements with V and J assigned. A fraction of the clones does not appear; measured against another copy, unresolved V genes explain less than half of the discrepancy, and the remainder lacks a known reason. Clonal size and the V and J genes are those of that table, whereas D and trimming came from the DNA. The sample includes some 1 million clones, with 70% to 80% observed a single time. The ten largest clones take up approximately 1.5% of the sample.

The donors were healthy, HIV-negative adults with no recently reported acute infections or vaccinations. Every donor was a Caucasian adult residing in Nashville, Tennessee, USA. CD4+ T cells were enriched by magnetic negative selection; naive cells were then positively selected on CD45RA, and the negative fraction formed the memory subset. Blood was obtained by leukapheresis, after which PBMCs were separated by Ficoll-Histopaque density gradient centrifugation and cryopreserved in liquid nitrogen vapor phase. Purity and quantity of every magnetically sorted T cell population were checked by analytical flow cytometry. Genomic DNA was isolated from each sorted fraction and quantified by UV absorbance on a Nanodrop 2000c. Results the study describes overall, beyond this receptor: Higher generation probabilities were observed for clonotypes shared by all four sorted-subset donors than for non-shared clonotypes. Sampling was limited to blood, and TCR repertoires in tissue likely differ from TCR repertoires in blood. The small number of donors limited the genetic and exposure-history diversity represented. Across four donors, roughly 5.4% of naive CD4, roughly 3.4% of naive CD8, roughly 2.3% of memory CD4, and about 0.44% of memory CD8 clonotypes were shared. Larger estimated clonotype richness was generally found for naive subsets than for memory subsets. Based on pairwise subsampling, the degree of clonotype sharing among donors was expected to be affected by sequencing depth. Even with the large sequencing depth, rarefaction of the sorted-subset datasets indicated that sequencing was incomplete.

As to this clone: Its specific antigen is unknown. No base quality values were provided; no much bigger clone lies one nucleotide off.

Including cysteine and phenylalanine, the CDR3 has 15 amino acids. Of the read, only the CDR3 DNA is kept; its 45 bases are in frame from base 1. CDR1 MNHNS and CDR2 SASEGT were looked up in the germline V gene. V is reduced by 5 bases and J by 2 bases, leaving a spacing of 16 bases between them. The receptor chain draws on TRBV6-1 and TRBJ2-7, with TRBD2 perhaps the D gene, on 6 matching bases. The origin of this receptor is a man younger than 35 in good health. The sample taken for sequencing was memory CD4+ T cells sorted from blood. The meaning of the sample's cell subset or site label: CD45RA-negative fraction. The nucleotide sequence reads as follows: TGTGCCAGCAGTTCCAATAGCGGAAACACCTACGAGCAGTACTTC. Its amino acids are CASSSNSGNTYEQYF.